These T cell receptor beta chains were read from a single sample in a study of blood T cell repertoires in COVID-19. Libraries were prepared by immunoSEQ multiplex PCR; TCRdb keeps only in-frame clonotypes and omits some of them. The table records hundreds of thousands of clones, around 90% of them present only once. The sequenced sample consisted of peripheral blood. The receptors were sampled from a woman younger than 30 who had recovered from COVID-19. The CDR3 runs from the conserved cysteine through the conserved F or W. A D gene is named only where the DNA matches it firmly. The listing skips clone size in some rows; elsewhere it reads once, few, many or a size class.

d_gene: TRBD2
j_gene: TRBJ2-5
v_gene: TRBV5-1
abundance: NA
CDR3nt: TGCGCCAGCAGCTTGGGCAATGACGGGGGGGAGACCCAGTACTTC
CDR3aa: CASSLGNDGGETQYF

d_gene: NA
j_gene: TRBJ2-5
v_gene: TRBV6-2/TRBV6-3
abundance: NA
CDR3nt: TGTGCCAGCAGTTTCTTTAGCGGTCCACAAGAGACCCAGTACTTC
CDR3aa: CASSFFSGPQETQYF

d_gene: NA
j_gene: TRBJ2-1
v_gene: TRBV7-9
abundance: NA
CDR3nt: TGTGCCAGCAGCCTCCGTCTCGAGCAGTTCTTC
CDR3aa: CASSLRLEQFF

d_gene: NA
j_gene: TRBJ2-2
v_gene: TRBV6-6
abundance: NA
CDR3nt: TGTGCCAGCAGTAAACTAGTCCCGAACACCGGGGAGCTGTTTTTT
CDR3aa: CASSKLVPNTGELFF

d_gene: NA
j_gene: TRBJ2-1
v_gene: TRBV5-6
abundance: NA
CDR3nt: TGTGCCAGCAGCCGGGTGAGCACCTACAATGAGCAGTTCTTC
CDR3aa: CASSRVSTYNEQFF

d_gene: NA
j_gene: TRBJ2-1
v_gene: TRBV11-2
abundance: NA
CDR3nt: TGTGCCAGCAGCCTACTTGGCGGTCCTGAGCAGTTCTTC
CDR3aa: CASSLLGGPEQFF

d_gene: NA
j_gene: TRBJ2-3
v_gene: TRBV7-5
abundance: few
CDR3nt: TGTGCCAGAAGCCCCAGGACTAGTGGGCCCCAAGATACGCAGTATTTT
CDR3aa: CARSPRTSGPQDTQYF

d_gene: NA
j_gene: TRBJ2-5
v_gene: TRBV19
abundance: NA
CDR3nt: TGTGCCAGTAGAGGTGCCGGCAGGGGCCAAGAGACCCAGTACTTC
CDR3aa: CASRGAGRGQETQYF

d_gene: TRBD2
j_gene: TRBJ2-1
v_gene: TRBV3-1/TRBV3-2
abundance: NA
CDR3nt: TGTGCCAGCAGCCAAGGACTAGCGGTCTACAATGAGCAGTTCTTC
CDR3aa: CASSQGLAVYNEQFF

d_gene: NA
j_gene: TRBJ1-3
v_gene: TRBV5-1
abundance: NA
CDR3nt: TGCGCCAGCACGAGAACGACAGTATTGGGAAACACCATATATTTT
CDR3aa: CASTRTTVLGNTIYF

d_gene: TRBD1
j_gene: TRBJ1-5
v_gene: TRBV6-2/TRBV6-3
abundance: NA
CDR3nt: TGTGCCAGCAGCCCGGGACAGGGGACTCAGCCCCAGCATTTT
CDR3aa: CASSPGQGTQPQHF

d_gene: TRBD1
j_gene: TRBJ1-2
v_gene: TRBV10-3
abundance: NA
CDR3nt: TGTGCCATCAGCGCGAACAGGGGACCCGAGGGCTACACCTTC
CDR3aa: CAISANRGPEGYTF

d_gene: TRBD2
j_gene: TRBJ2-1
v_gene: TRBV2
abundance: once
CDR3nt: TGTGCCAGCATTAGACTAGCTGGTTACAATGAGCAGTTCTTC
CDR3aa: CASIRLAGYNEQFF

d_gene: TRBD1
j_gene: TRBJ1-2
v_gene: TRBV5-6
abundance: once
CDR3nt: TGTGCCAGCAGCTTGGTGGGACAGGGGTTAACGTATGGCTACACCTTC
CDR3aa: CASSLVGQGLTYGYTF

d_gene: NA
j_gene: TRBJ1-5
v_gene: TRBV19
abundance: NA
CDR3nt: TGTGCCAGTAACGCCCCGGGGTATGTAGGCAATCAGCCCCAGCATTTT
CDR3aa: CASNAPGYVGNQPQHF

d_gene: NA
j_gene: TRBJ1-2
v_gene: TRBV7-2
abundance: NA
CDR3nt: TGTGCCAGCAGCTTACTTTGGGGCGATCGACAGTCCAACTATGGCTACACCTTC
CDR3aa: CASSLLWGDRQSNYGYTF

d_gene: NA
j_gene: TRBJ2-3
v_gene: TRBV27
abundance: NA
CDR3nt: TGTGCCAGCAGTTTAACTGGGAGGTTAATCGCAGATACGCAGTATTTT
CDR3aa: CASSLTGRLIADTQYF